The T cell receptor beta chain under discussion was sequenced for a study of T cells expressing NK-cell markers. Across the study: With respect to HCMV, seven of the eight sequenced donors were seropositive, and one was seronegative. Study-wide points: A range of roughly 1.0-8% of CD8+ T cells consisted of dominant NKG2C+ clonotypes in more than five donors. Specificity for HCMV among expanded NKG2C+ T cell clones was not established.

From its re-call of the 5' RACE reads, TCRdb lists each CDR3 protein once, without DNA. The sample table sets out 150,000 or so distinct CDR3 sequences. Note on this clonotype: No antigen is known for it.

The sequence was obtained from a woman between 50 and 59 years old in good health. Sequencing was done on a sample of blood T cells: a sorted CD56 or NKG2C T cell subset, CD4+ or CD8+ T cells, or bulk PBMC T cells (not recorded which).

CDR3 amino acids: CSAPTLLDTEAFF. The genes are TRBV20-1 and TRBJ1-1. Germline V gene data show CDR1 as DFQATT and CDR2 as SNEGSKA (reference sequence). The CDR3 has 13 amino acids.